This T cell receptor beta chain was profiled in a study of T cell repertoires in cytomegalovirus infection. In the study overall: From public TCR beta signatures came an indication of both CMV infection and matching HLA type. General study points: CMV-specific TCR beta clonotypes restricted by HLA-C dominated the ex vivo response. Carriers of CMV plus the relevant HLA were identified by cumulative public TCR beta family frequency.

This clonotype turned up a few times. The antigen is undetermined. TCRdb reprocessed the reads with MiXCR, giving one entry per CDR3 protein. Of fewer than 1,000,000 distinct CDR3 sequences listed, around 30% are singletons. Germline assignment: CDR1 MNHNS and CDR2 SASEGT. The CDR3 has 16 amino acids. The V end lost 4 bases, the J end lost 0 bases, and 15 bases lay between the germline ends. This rearrangement joins TRBV6-1 to TRBJ1-1; perhaps TRBD1 as D (6 bases). The source material was cultured CD8+ T cells from PBMCs, sampled from culture after CMV antigen stimulation. The TCR was taken from a human donor in good health (CMV status not recorded). Some clones in this sample may be carry-over from other donors' samples. CDR3 nucleotide sequence: TGTGCCAGCAGTGCATCGGGGGCCCTACTGAACACTGAAGCTTTCTTT. Amino acid sequence: CASSASGALLNTEAFF.